This TCR beta chain was captured by sequencing in a study of cytomegalovirus exposure and HLA in healthy donors. In the PCR, 60 Vbeta and 13 Jbeta primers were used. Sequenced by immunoSEQ multiplex PCR; TCRdb stores in-frame clones only, minus some. The sample has around 120,000 clones, almost 85% seen once. Findings and caveats of the study: Among TCR beta chains, those listed as cytomegalovirus-associated numbered over 150. Rare TCR sequences dominated, though some public TCRs recurred in many donors. Specific recognition of CMV antigens was confirmed in vitro for three chains (all CMV-associated). Likely technical artifact: a cluster of highly shared sequence variants.

With regard to this clone: The antigen is not known.

The receptor was derived from a boy younger than 10 in good health and CMV-seronegative. The specimen sequenced was PBMCs.

The CDR3: CASSYPGQLSSYEQYF. The CDR3 DNA reads as TGTGCCAGCAGTTATCCGGGACAGCTCAGCTCCTACGAGCAGTACTTC. The V gene is TRBV6-5, the J gene TRBJ2-7; TRBD1 aligns across 7 bases. From germline, CDR1 is MNHEY and CDR2 SVGAGI. This CDR3 comprises 16 residues. V was pared by 3 bases and J by 0 bases, with 8 bases of the junction left unmatched.